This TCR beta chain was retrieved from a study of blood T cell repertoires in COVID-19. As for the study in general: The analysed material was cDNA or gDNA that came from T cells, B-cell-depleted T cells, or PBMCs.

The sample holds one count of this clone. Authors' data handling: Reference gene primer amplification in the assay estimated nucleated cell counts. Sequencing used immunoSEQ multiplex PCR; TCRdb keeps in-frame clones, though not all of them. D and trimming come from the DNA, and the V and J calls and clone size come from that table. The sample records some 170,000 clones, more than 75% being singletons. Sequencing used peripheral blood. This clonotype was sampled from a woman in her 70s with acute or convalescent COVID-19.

The CDR3 DNA reads TGCAGTGCCGCGGACCGGGAACGGTACTTC. This sequence encodes CSAADRERYF. The chain carries TRBV20-1 and TRBJ2-7; D is possibly TRBD2 (5 bases). The V gene lost 6 bases and the J gene lost 12 bases, with 15 bases spanning the gap. Looked up from germline, CDR1 is DFQATT and CDR2 is SNEGSKA (reference sequence). This CDR3 contains 10 residues.